Listed below are T cell receptor beta chains from one sample, sequenced in a study of T cell repertoires in cytomegalovirus infection. TCRdb used MiXCR to reprocess the reads, holding one entry per CDR3 protein. The sample includes 150,000 to 200,000 distinct CDR3 sequences, roughly a fifth seen only once; the top ten take less than 3.5%. Material for sequencing was PBMCs. These receptors all stem from a human donor in good health (CMV status not recorded). Some clones in this sample may be carry-over from other donors' samples. Each CDR3 is given with its conserved first and last residue. The D gene is left open where the match is weak. Some rows have no size entry. The others give once, few or many, or a class for an expanded clone.

size,D,V,J,CDR3,DNA
few,NA,TRBV19,TRBJ1-1,CASRTLGATEAFF,TGTGCCAGTAGAACTCTGGGGGCCACTGAAGCTTTCTTT
many,NA,TRBV7-3,TRBJ2-5,CASSLHYRETQYF,TGTGCCAGCAGCTTACACTATCGGGAGACCCAGTACTTC
NA,NA,TRBV12-3/TRBV12-4,TRBJ2-1,CASSPVAGGEQFF,TGTGCCAGCAGTCCGGTCGCGGGCGGTGAGCAGTTCTTC
NA,TRBD1,TRBV19,TRBJ2-1,CASSLRDRGGYEQFF,TGTGCCAGTAGTCTCCGGGACAGGGGAGGGTATGAGCAGTTCTTC
many,NA,TRBV15,TRBJ2-2,CATRHRESNTGELFF,TGTGCCACCAGGCACAGGGAGTCGAACACCGGGGAGCTGTTTTTT
few,NA,TRBV19,TRBJ1-5,CASSTEGVNQPQHF,TGTGCCAGTAGTACCGAGGGGGTCAATCAGCCCCAGCATTTT
few,TRBD2,TRBV7-3,TRBJ2-3,CASSLNGLAGDTQYF,TGTGCCAGCAGCTTAAACGGACTAGCGGGCGATACGCAGTATTTT
few,NA,TRBV28,TRBJ2-5,CASSFQTRGETQYF,TGTGCCAGCAGTTTCCAAACTAGGGGAGAGACCCAGTACTTC
few,NA,TRBV6-2/TRBV6-3,TRBJ2-1,CASSHGSYNEQFF,TGTGCCAGCAGCCACGGGTCCTACAATGAGCAGTTCTTC
NA,NA,TRBV29-1,TRBJ1-5,CSVAGRNQPQHF,TGCAGCGTTGCAGGCCGCAATCAGCCCCAGCATTTT
few,NA,TRBV6-4,TRBJ1-5,CASSHGSNQPQHF,TGTGCCAGCAGTCACGGGAGCAATCAGCCCCAGCATTTT
once,TRBD1,TRBV28,TRBJ1-6,CASTTRQGLSPLHF,TGTGCCAGCACGACCAGACAGGGGTTGTCACCCCTCCACTTT
NA,NA,TRBV23-1,TRBJ2-7,CASKSRDRCAYEQYF,TGCGCCAGCAAGAGTAGGGATCGGTGCGCCTACGAGCAGTACTTC
few,NA,TRBV29-1,TRBJ2-3,CSVELWERVYF,TGCAGCGTTGAACTGTGGGAGCGGGTGTATTTT
NA,NA,TRBV7-3,TRBJ2-2,CASSSIRGTGELFF,TGTGCCAGCAGCTCTATCAGGGGCACCGGGGAGCTGTTTTTT
NA,NA,TRBV6-1,TRBJ1-2,CASSQAKWFGYGYTF,TGTGCCAGCAGTCAAGCAAAGTGGTTTGGCTATGGCTACACCTTC
many,NA,TRBV12-3/TRBV12-4,TRBJ1-1,CASRAEGSSKAEAFF,TGTGCCAGCAGAGCAGAAGGGTCGTCGAAGGCTGAAGCTTTCTTT
few,NA,TRBV19,TRBJ1-1,CASSIAGRGTEAFF,TGTGCCAGTAGTATAGCGGGTCGCGGCACTGAAGCTTTCTTT
NA,TRBD2,TRBV10-3,TRBJ2-1,CAISADLAGGRDEQFF,TGTGCCATCAGTGCCGATTTAGCGGGGGGGCGTGATGAGCAGTTCTTC
few,NA,TRBV6-1,TRBJ2-2,CASSEYESGELFF,TGTGCCAGCAGTGAATACGAGAGCGGGGAGCTGTTTTTT
NA,TRBD2,TRBV11-2,TRBJ2-1,CASSSTGTIYNEQFF,TGTGCCAGCAGCTCAACCGGGACTATCTACAATGAGCAGTTCTTC
few,NA,TRBV9,TRBJ1-1,CASSPETGNTEAFF,TGTGCCAGCAGCCCAGAAACGGGGAACACTGAAGCTTTCTTT
NA,NA,TRBV11-2,TRBJ2-2,CASSLDWVTGELFF,TGTGCCAGCAGCTTAGATTGGGTAACCGGGGAGCTGTTTTTT
few,NA,TRBV6-2/TRBV6-3,TRBJ2-3,CASNIAGAVDTQYF,TGTGCCAGCAACATCGCAGGGGCGGTAGATACGCAGTATTTT
many,NA,TRBV6-6,TRBJ2-3,CASSSPADTQYF,TGTGCCAGCAGCTCTCCCGCAGATACGCAGTATTTT
few,TRBD1,TRBV3-1,TRBJ2-1,CASTRSRGQGYNEQFF,TGTGCCAGCACTCGAAGCCGCGGACAGGGGTACAATGAGCAGTTCTTC
many,TRBD2,TRBV10-3,TRBJ2-1,CAISVALADSYNEQFF,TGTGCCATCAGTGTCGCACTAGCGGATTCCTACAATGAGCAGTTCTTC